The present entry profiles one TCR beta chain with its context. The data belong to a study of T cells in Graves' hyperthyroidism and ophthalmopathy. It was RNA transcripts that yielded the amplified TCR beta CDR3 regions. A first-round RT-PCR of the TCR CDR3 used the HTBI primer set. TCRdb analysed the multiplex PCR reads with MiXCR anew, one entry per CDR3 protein. There are 690,000 or so distinct CDR3 sequences in the sample; 18% occur only once, and around 15% lies in the top ten. CDR3 length: 15 residues. CDR1 is SNHLY, CDR2 FYNNEI, per germline. Trimming stripped 7 bases from V and 7 bases from J, with 17 bases between.

V usage is TRBV2 and J usage is TRBJ1-6; perhaps TRBD1 as D (6 bases). The sample comprised blood. The receptor was derived from a woman aged 45-60 years with Graves' hyperthyroidism that later progressed to Graves' ophthalmopathy. The CDR3, as DNA: TGTGCCAGCATTCTCTACGGACAGTCAAATTCACCCCTCCACTTT. Its translation is CASILYGQSNSPLHF.